Described below is a single T cell receptor (beta chain) sequence and its context. No cognate antigen has been identified for it. No per-base quality is available; no much larger clone lies one base away. The method was the immunoSEQ multiplex PCR assay. For the multiplex PCR, a mixture combining 60 forward primers for TCR Vbeta segments and 13 reverse primers for TCR Jbeta segments was used. The CDR3 region of rearranged TCR beta genes was amplified from genomic DNA with a multiplex PCR assay. The amplified TCR beta libraries were sequenced on the Illumina HiSeq System as 87-base-pair reads. Per the authors' processing: Across the 500 to 700 repertoires, a later analysis counted tens of millions of unique TCR beta chains, roughly 11 million of which were shared by at least two donors. Raw reads were error-corrected and collapsed into unique sequences with a nearest-neighbor algorithm that merged closely related sequences to remove PCR and sequencing errors. Alignment of CDR3 sequences to IMGT reference sequences was used to assign V, D and J gene segments. For a sequence to be retained, a match of at least six nucleotides was required to both a V gene segment and a J gene segment. A rearrangement counted as productive if the CDR3 had no stop codons and remained in frame with V and J, and every other rearrangement counted as non-productive. CDR3 was defined according to IMGT convention as the region running from the second conserved V-encoded cysteine to the conserved J-encoded phenylalanine. In an earlier analysis of more than 550 of the donors, sequences lacking an unambiguous match to a single V gene segment were excluded. In an earlier analysis of 587 of the donors, a V segment was called functional when productive rearrangements were above 56.7%, and segregating when the standard deviation between donors exceeded 5%. A statistical classification framework was built for diagnosing cytomegalovirus status from the catalog of TCR beta chain sequences. V and J gene assignment, in a later analysis, came from comparing TCR nucleotide sequences with IMGT/GENE-DB human TR gene sequences. In a later analysis, CDR3 sequences and most-parsimonious VDJ recombination scenarios were assigned using the TCRdist pipeline. A later analysis defined each TCR beta chain by its CDR3 amino acid sequence plus V-gene family, and excluded reads lacking a unique V-gene family. As a way to deal with suspected cross-contamination and a sequencing artifact, a later analysis dropped hundreds of nucleotide sequences that were highly shared and had low generation probability. In a later analysis, a clonal expansion index was calculated for each public chain from normalized within-repertoire ranks of inferred template counts. A later analysis computed generation probabilities with a VDJ recombination model fitted to out-of-frame rearrangements, and checked the results against IGoR. A later analysis scored TCR-TCR, TCR-HLA and TCR-CMV co-occurrence with hypergeometric tests, applying a repertoire-size bias correction to TCR pairs. In a later analysis, false discovery rates were estimated by permuting HLA or CMV assignments 20 times. A later analysis grouped co-occurring TCRs with DBSCAN, adding TCRdist sequence similarity when clustering within HLA-allele-positive subsets. Repertoires with fewer than 30,000 or more than 120,000 public chains were left out of co-occurrence clustering, as were about 5 repertoires with anomalous nucleotide sharing. TCRdb took this table from immuneACCESS and kept in-frame rearrangements with V and J called. Such tables lack part of the clones; where checked against another copy, unresolved V genes explain under half of the gap, and the rest is unexplained. D and trimming come from the DNA, and the V and J calls and clone size come from that table. The table for this sample lists roughly 150,000 clones; about four fifths of them were counted only once. Together, the top ten hold approximately 5.5% of the sample.

The cohort consisted of 650 to 700 healthy bone marrow donors. Cohort members were all nominally healthy when sampled, although unrecorded immune exposures were likely present. The donor was CMV seropositive and was included in the group of 250 to 300 seropositive cohort members. Each donor provided a peripheral blood sample, and peripheral blood mononuclear cells were used for TCR beta sequencing. The Qiagen DNeasy Blood Extraction Kit was used to extract genomic DNA from the blood cell samples. CDR1 and CDR2, looked up from the germline V gene, are MNHEY and SVGAGI. V drops 5 bases and J drops 7 bases, leaving 17 bases in between. From its cysteine to its phenylalanine, the CDR3 spans 14 amino acids. Here the CDR3 DNA is all that survives: 42 bases in frame from base 1. This sample is drawn from a study of cytomegalovirus exposure and HLA in healthy donors (dated by TCRdb to 2016 to 2017). Study-wide context: In an earlier analysis of roughly 590 of the donors, around 290 Gb of sequence data and approximately 120 million unique TCR beta sequences from about 179 million T cells were reported. Approximately 300 gigabases of sequencing data and 70 million to 95 million unique TCR sequences made up an early release that covered fewer than 650 HLA-typed donors. Of the 300 to 400 genotyped donors, 81% fell in the genetic ancestry cluster associated with self-reported Caucasian donors. The study aimed to test whether cataloging public T cell receptors could reveal signatures of past pathogen exposure. The study used immunosequencing to profile the T cell repertoires of 666 subjects and linked those repertoires to cytomegalovirus serostatus. Along with the roughly 670-subject first cohort, a separate validation cohort of over a hundred different subjects was used. The study combined high-throughput TCR immunosequencing, statistical association of individual TCRs with disease status, and machine learning to predict cytomegalovirus infection status. In a later analysis, previously published TCR beta repertoires from 550 to 700 donors were re-analyzed and high-resolution HLA genotyping was added so that TCR occurrence patterns could be studied. In the later analysis, no new phenotypic data were used to find candidate immune exposures; instead, reliance was placed on TCR beta sequences and their occurrence across donors. An earlier analysis of roughly 580 of the donors used high-throughput TCR beta sequencing to judge whether each TCR beta V gene segment behaved as functional or pseudogenic. Donor age, sex, ethnicity and CMV serostatus were collected together with the repertoire data. A later genetic analysis took genome-wide SNP genotypes for 398 of the 666 donors and used that subset as a discovery cohort. Every discovery cohort repertoire had been produced on one sequencing platform. Class I and class II HLA loci were covered by the typing at four-digit resolution. Typing coverage varied by locus: roughly 620-640 donors for A, B, C, DRB1 and DQB1; some 520 for DQA1; around 570 for DPA1; more than 450 for DPB1. Because of strong linkage in the cohort, five DR-DQ haplotypes were treated as single units for association and clustering. Among roughly 370 genotyped donors of the cohort, an average of around 240,000 unique TCR beta nucleotide sequences were sequenced per donor, 15% to 20% of them non-productive. On the study overall, not on this receptor specifically: A few of the identified cytomegalovirus-associated TCR beta chains were confirmed in vitro to be specific for cytomegalovirus antigens. This cohort had only TCR beta chains sequenced, and the lack of alpha or paired-chain data limited which features could be detected. A cluster of highly shared sequence variants was judged likely to represent a technical artifact of the sequencing pipeline. In an earlier analysis of 587 of the donors, most TCR beta V segments appeared in productive rearrangements about 90% or about 30% of the time, broadly matching IMGT annotations. In the study, around 150 TCR beta chains were listed as associated with cytomegalovirus. The classifier was reported to diagnose cytomegalovirus status with high specificity and sensitivity in both the original cohort and the validation cohort. A later analysis found that most CMV-associated TCR beta chains appeared HLA-restricted, with HLA associations seemingly driven largely by CMV exposure. A later genetic analysis reported fewer N-insertions in productive TCRs among donors in an Asian-associated ancestry cluster than the roughly 650-donor mean. Because some donors lacked HLA typing at each locus, the association tests relied only on the typed subset. V-gene and J-gene trimming of TCR beta chains was associated with a missense DCLRE1C variant in a later genetic analysis, and the association was replicated in an independent cohort. A later analysis associated about 17,000 TCR beta sequences with specific HLA alleles at a false discovery rate of 0.05. Most TCR sequences were observed very rarely across donors, whereas some public TCRs were present in many individuals. A later analysis reported that several top co-occurrence clusters appeared linked to parvovirus B19, influenza, CMV and Epstein-Barr virus. Presence/absence analyses assumed roughly uniform sequencing depth across donors, an assumption that may not hold. Linkage disequilibrium might explain the correlated functional status among segregating V segments, but an unknown experimental factor could not be ruled out. The only immune exposure information available for the cohort was CMV serostatus. A further reported finding was that TCR beta sequences accurately predicted the HLA-A and HLA-B alleles for most subjects in the first cohort. Because the 87-base-pair reads could not distinguish some IMGT-functional V segments, including TRBV6-2 and TRBV6-3, those segments were excluded. When HLA alleles, especially DR and DQ, strongly co-occurred, TCR associations were difficult to assign to individual alleles. A later analysis found that HLA-associated TCR beta chains were more clonally expanded and had lower generation probabilities than equally common non-associated chains. The earlier analysis of 450 to 700 of the donors excluded approximately 17 rarely observed V segments, including chromosome 9 orphons, because counts were too low. According to the authors, the approach could potentially be generalized to other disease states and immunological phenotypes. In a later analysis, the rate of TCR association differed among HLA loci, with DRB1 alleles having the most associated TCRs and HLA-C alleles having the fewest.

This receptor chain uses TRBV6-5 and TRBJ1-2; the D gene is perhaps TRBD1, from 5 matching bases. The sequencing input was PBMCs. This receptor was identified in a man aged 30 to 45 in good health and CMV-seropositive. The CDR3 protein is CASSPTGGAGGYTF. In nucleotides, the sequence is TGTGCCAGCAGTCCCACTGGAGGGGCGGGTGGCTACACCTTC.